These 11 T cell receptor beta chains share one sample of origin, sequenced in a study of T cell clones after liver transplantation. Measured with immunoSEQ multiplex PCR; TCRdb has only the in-frame clones, and not every one. The sample holds about 53,000 clones, 84% seen once. The material was CD4+ T cells from blood, obtained before liver transplant. These receptor sequences come from a human donor who received a liver transplant.

The rearrangement joins TRBV4-2 to TRBJ1-2; D remains unclear. Germline assignment: CDR1 LGHNA and CDR2 YNFKEQ. Between the trimmed V and J ends, which lost 0 bases and 6 bases, there was a span of 11 bases. CDR3 length: 14 amino acids. DNA of the CDR3: TGTGCCAGCAGCCAAGATCCCGGGGTCGATGGCTACACCTTC. Its translation is CASSQDPGVDGYTF.

The J gene is TRBJ1-5, the V gene TRBV21-1; TRBD1, the D gene given by the table, was not confirmed from the DNA. TRBV21-1 is a pseudogene locus. CDR3 length: 13 residues. CDR3 sequence: CATSGWKGQPQHF. The CDR3 DNA sequence: TGTGCCACTTCAGGGTGGAAGGGGCAGCCCCAGCATTTT.

This chain links TRBV16 with TRBJ2-5, with 10 positions matching TRBD1. This CDR3 contains 15 residues. The germline CDR1 and CDR2 sequences are KGHSY and FQNENV. With 4 bases clipped from V and 4 bases from J, the junction kept 6 bases outside the gene matches. The CDR3 coding sequence is TGTGCCAGCAGCCCCAGACAGGGGGCGGGAGAGACCCAGTACTTC. Translated, it gives CASSPRQGAGETQYF. The full variable domain, with the rest looked up from reference TRBV16 and TRBJ2-5, is GEEVAQTPKHLVRGEGQKAKLYCAPIKGHSYVFWYQQVLKNEFKFLISFQNENVFDETGMPKERFSAKCLPNSPCSLEIQATKLEDSAVYFCASSPRQGAGETQYFGPGTRLLVL.

V is TRBV5-4 and J is TRBJ2-5; 9 bases agree with TRBD1. The V and J ends lost 4 bases and 3 bases, in that order; junction bases with no gene match: 1. The CDR3 has 13 amino acids. Germline V gene sequence: CDR1 SGHNT, CDR2 YYREEE (reference sequence). The DNA of the CDR3 is TGTGCCAGCAGCGACAGGGGGGAAGAGACCCAGTACTTC. Protein sequence: CASSDRGEETQYF.

This chain joins TRBV9 and TRBJ2-1; tentatively, D is TRBD1 (6 bases). The CDR3 contains 15 residues. CDR1 and CDR2 (germline): SGDLS, YYNGEE. Trimming stripped 3 bases from V and 4 bases from J, with 14 bases between. CDR3 nucleotides: TGTGCCAGCAGCGGATACGGACAGCCTTACAATGAGCAGTTCTTC. Protein product: CASSGYGQPYNEQFF.

CDR3 sequence reads: CASSPRREAGEQYF. The CDR3 nucleotides read TGTGCCAGTAGTCCCCGAAGGGAGGCAGGGGAGCAGTACTTC. V gene TRBV19 combines with J gene TRBJ2-7, with D perhaps TRBD2 (6 bases). This CDR3 has 14 amino acids. The germline V and J ends were trimmed by 5 bases and 7 bases, with 18 bases remaining between them. CDR1 is LNHDA, CDR2 SQIVND, per germline (reference sequence).

This rearrangement joins TRBV6-5 to TRBJ1-2, with 10 bases matching TRBD1. The germline V gene has CDR1 MNHEY and CDR2 SVGAGI. The CDR3 extends over 13 amino acids. Unmatched junction bases numbered 2, after V lost 2 bases and J lost 8 bases. CDR3: CASSYDRGHGYTF. CDR3 bases: TGTGCCAGCAGTTACGACAGGGGGCACGGCTACACCTTC.

The chain employs TRBV18 and TRBJ2-5, with TRBD2 matching over 10 bases. V dropped 3 bases and J dropped 5; count of bases not matched to a gene: 6. CDR1 is KGHSH and CDR2 is LQKENI in the germline V gene. The CDR3 loop spans 15 amino acids. DNA for the CDR3: TGTGCCAGCTCACCCAGCGGGGGGGCTTGGGAGACCCAGTACTTC. It translates to CASSPSGGAWETQYF.

The chain couples TRBV7-6 to TRBJ2-6, with D unclear. Trimming removed 8 bases at V and 2 bases at J, with 7 bases between. Germline assignment: CDR1 SGHVS and CDR2 FNYEAQ. The CDR3 runs 13 residues. The CDR3 loop reads CASGRPGANVLTF. CDR3 coding DNA: TGTGCCAGCGGGCGCCCTGGGGCCAACGTCCTGACTTTC.

The chain couples TRBV9 to TRBJ2-7; 8 nucleotides match TRBD2. The CDR3 is 16 residues long. V shed 3 bases and J 0 bases; nucleotides not matched to a gene: 8. Looked up from germline, CDR1 is SGDLS and CDR2 is YYNGEE. The CDR3 DNA reads TGTGCCAGCAGCGCCTCGAGCGGGAGCCTCTCCTACGAGCAGTACTTC. This translates into CASSASSGSLSYEQYF.

J is TRBJ2-7 and V is TRBV6-1; perhaps TRBD1 as D (5 bases). V was clipped by 5 bases and J by 1 base, with 15 bases between them. The CDR3 length is 15 residues. Per germline, CDR1 MNHNS and CDR2 SASEGT. The CDR3 DNA is TGTGCCAGCAGTAAGGAGACAGTTCTTTCCTACGAGCAGTACTTC. This translates into CASSKETVLSYEQYF.